This TCR beta chain was recorded in a study of OX40 agonist ivuxolimab in advanced cancers. A note on the overall study: The costimulatory receptor OX40 (CD134) was targeted by ivuxolimab, a fully human IgG2 agonistic monoclonal antibody. Peripheral TCRbeta sequencing was intended to test whether TCR sequence diversity was altered and clonal T-cell expansion was caused by ivuxolimab. A male proportion of roughly 80% and a mean age of roughly 58 years, ranging from 23 to 79, were recorded for the dose-escalation cohort. Among the 52 dose-escalation patients, about 20 had hepatocellular carcinoma, around 15 melanoma, 9 renal cell carcinoma and 9 head and neck cancer. Prior anti-PD-1, anti-PD-L1 or anti-CTLA-4 therapy was permitted, and checkpoint inhibitors had been received by approximately 39% of dose-escalation patients. The paper covers the monotherapy dose-escalation part of the phase I ivuxolimab trial, which included N = 52 patients. Intravenous ivuxolimab was administered to patients every 2 weeks at six dose levels: 0.01, 0.1, 0.3, 1.5, 3 and 10 mg/kg. Partial responses were achieved by three dose-escalation patients, of whom one had hepatocellular carcinoma and two had cutaneous melanoma.

For sequencing of the TCRbeta CDR3 region, genomic DNA was extracted from the sorted cells. The immunoSEQ Assay was used for sequencing of TCRbeta CDR3 regions. TCRdb holds this immuneACCESS table with in-frame rearrangements only. Some clones are missing; in checked studies, unresolved V genes explain under half, and the rest has no known cause. The sample table holds 70,000 or so clones, of which 90% to 95% were seen once. The ten largest clones capture around 0.31% of the sample. Points on this clone: Its antigen specificity is not known. Base qualities are not provided; no much larger clone lies one nucleotide away.

Beyond this particular receptor, the publication reports: After ivuxolimab, CD8+ T cells had more expanded clones than CD4+ T cells on average. At doses of 0.1 to 3.0 mg/kg, clonal expansion of both CD4+ and CD8+ T cells in blood was seen between baseline and week 6. Low levels of normalized T-cell clonal expansion were also seen in some patients who did not respond. The antigen specificity of the peripheral T cells that underwent clonal expansion was not determined. Partial responders in the 0.1-3.0 mg/kg groups had among the lowest normalized peripheral clonal expansion, especially among CD8+ T cells.

The trim is 7 bases for V and 4 bases for J, with a gap of 11 bases between the germline ends. Inclusive of the bounding cysteine and phenylalanine, the CDR3 is 14 residues long. Solely the CDR3 DNA is kept, with 42 bases framed from the first base. Via the germline V gene, CDR1 is MDHEN and CDR2 SYDVKM. Patients with a history of autoimmune disease or receiving systemic immunosuppression were excluded from the trial. Peripheral blood for TCR sequencing was drawn from every dose cohort at baseline, at cycle 4 day 1 and at cycle 7 day 1. Samples came from an open-label, multicenter, first-in-human phase I dose-escalation trial of ivuxolimab. The trial enrolled adults with locally advanced or metastatic head and neck squamous cell, hepatocellular, melanoma or renal cell carcinoma. Before TCR sequencing, CD4+ T cells and CD8+ T cells were sorted from peripheral blood as separate populations.

The sequence derives from an adult with an advanced solid tumor such as melanoma, head and neck, liver or kidney cancer. Here the sequenced sample was CD4+ or CD8+ T cells sorted from blood, taken in a trial of the OX40 agonist ivuxolimab. The chain is assembled from TRBV28 and TRBJ1-6, with TRBD1 as a weak D call on 6 bases. The encoded CDR3 is CASKRTEYNSPLHF. In nucleotide form, the sequence is TGTGCCAGCAAAAGGACAGAGTATAATTCACCCCTCCACTTT.